This T cell receptor (beta chain) is from a study of cytomegalovirus exposure and HLA in healthy donors (TCRdb year 2017). About the study as a whole: In an earlier analysis of several hundred of the donors, about 260 Gb of sequence data and 117 million unique TCR beta sequences from roughly 200 million T cells were reported. An early release covering approximately 600 HLA-typed donors comprised about 300 gigabases of sequencing data and tens of millions of unique TCR sequences. Among the roughly 400 genotyped donors, 75% to 90% belonged to the genetic ancestry cluster associated with self-reported Caucasian donors. The study aimed to test whether cataloging public T cell receptors could reveal signatures of past pathogen exposure. Using immunosequencing, the study profiled T cell repertoires from 666 subjects and related those repertoires to cytomegalovirus serostatus. In addition to the first cohort of several hundred subjects, a separate validation cohort of over 90 different subjects was used. To predict cytomegalovirus infection status, the study combined high-throughput TCR immunosequencing, statistical association of individual TCRs with disease status, and machine learning. A later analysis re-examined previously published TCR beta repertoires from 500 to 700 donors and added high-resolution HLA genotyping to investigate patterns of TCR occurrence. Rather than drawing on any new phenotypic data, the later analysis identified candidate immune exposures from TCR beta sequences and the way those sequences occurred across donors. An earlier analysis of 500 to 650 of the donors applied high-throughput TCR beta sequencing to assess whether each TCR beta V gene segment acted as functional or pseudogenic. Donor age, sex, ethnicity and CMV serostatus were compiled together with the repertoire data. A later genetic analysis took genome-wide SNP genotypes for about 60% of the roughly 670 donors and used that subset as a discovery cohort. All discovery cohort repertoires had been generated using a single sequencing platform. HLA typing covered class I and class II loci at four-digit resolution. The number of typed donors differed by locus: roughly 629-640 for A, B, C, DRB1 and DQB1; about 520 for DQA1; about 600 for DPA1; and about 450 for DPB1. Several DR-DQ haplotypes were handled as single units for association and clustering because linkage in the cohort was strong. Across 398 genotyped donors of the cohort, an average of approximately 240,000 unique TCR beta nucleotide sequences per donor were sequenced, and around 19% of those sequences were non-productive. General findings and caveats noted by the study authors: The classifier was reported to diagnose cytomegalovirus status with high specificity and sensitivity in both the original and validation cohorts. A later analysis found that TCR association rates varied across HLA loci, with DRB1 alleles showing the most associated TCRs and HLA-C alleles the fewest. This cohort had only TCR beta chains sequenced, and the lack of alpha or paired-chain data limited which features could be detected. Presence/absence analyses assumed roughly uniform sequencing depth across donors, an assumption that may not hold. According to a later analysis, most CMV-associated TCR beta chains appeared to be HLA-restricted, and the HLA associations seemed to be driven largely by CMV exposure. When HLA alleles, especially DR and DQ, strongly co-occurred, TCR associations were difficult to assign to individual alleles. The sequencing pipeline was judged likely to have produced a cluster of highly shared sequence variants as a technical artifact. It was suggested by the authors that the approach could potentially be generalized to other disease states and immunological phenotypes. At a false discovery rate of 0.05, a later analysis linked some 17,000 TCR beta sequences to specific HLA alleles. Linkage disequilibrium might explain the correlated functional status among segregating V segments, but an unknown experimental factor could not be excluded. Because counts were too low, roughly 18 rarely observed V segments, including chromosome 9 orphons, were left out of the earlier analysis of about 500 of the donors. In vitro tests confirmed that three of the cytomegalovirus-associated TCR beta chains recognize cytomegalovirus antigens. Compared with equally common non-associated chains, HLA-associated TCR beta chains in a later analysis were more clonally expanded and had lower generation probabilities. In a later genetic analysis, fewer N-insertions in productive TCRs were reported among donors in an Asian-associated ancestry cluster than the approximately 710-donor mean. An association between a missense DCLRE1C variant and V-gene and J-gene trimming of TCR beta chains was found in a later genetic analysis and replicated in an independent cohort. The only immune exposure information available for the cohort was CMV serostatus. Because HLA typing was missing for some donors at each locus, association tests included only the typed subset. In a later analysis, several top co-occurrence clusters were reported to appear linked to parvovirus B19, influenza, CMV and Epstein-Barr virus. A further reported finding was that TCR beta sequences accurately predicted the HLA-A and HLA-B alleles for most subjects in the first cohort. Broadly in line with IMGT annotations, most TCR beta V segments showed up in productive rearrangements about 87% or about 30% of the time in an earlier analysis of approximately 640 of the donors. Most TCR sequences were observed very rarely across donors, whereas some public TCRs were present in many individuals. The study listed 164 TCR beta chains as associated with cytomegalovirus.

Preparation of the library involved the immunoSEQ multiplex PCR assay. For the multiplex PCR, a mixture combining 60 forward primers for TCR Vbeta segments and 13 reverse primers for TCR Jbeta segments was used. The CDR3 region of rearranged TCR beta genes was amplified from genomic DNA by a multiplex PCR assay. The Illumina HiSeq System was used to sequence the amplified TCR beta libraries as 87-base-pair reads. The authors' pipeline ran thus. In a later analysis, 80 million or so unique TCR beta chains were counted across the approximately 670 repertoires, and approximately 11 million of these chains were shared by at least two donors. Raw reads were error-corrected and collapsed into unique sequences by a nearest-neighbor algorithm in which closely related sequences were merged to remove PCR and sequencing errors. V, D and J gene segments were assigned by aligning CDR3 sequences to IMGT reference sequences. For a sequence to be retained, at least a six-nucleotide match to both a V gene segment and a J gene segment was required. Rearrangements were called productive when the CDR3 lacked stop codons and stayed in frame with V and J; all others were non-productive. CDR3 was defined according to IMGT convention as the region running from the second conserved V-encoded cysteine to the conserved J-encoded phenylalanine. In an earlier analysis of more than 550 of the donors, sequences lacking an unambiguous match to a single V gene segment were excluded. In an earlier analysis of 587 of the donors, V segments were called functional above 56.7% productive rearrangements and were called segregating when the between-donor standard deviation exceeded 5%. A statistical classification framework was built to diagnose cytomegalovirus status from the catalog of TCR beta chain sequences. A later analysis assigned V and J genes by comparing TCR nucleotide sequences with IMGT/GENE-DB human TR gene sequences. In a later analysis, CDR3 sequences and most-parsimonious VDJ recombination scenarios were assigned using the TCRdist pipeline. A later analysis defined each TCR beta chain by its CDR3 amino acid sequence plus V-gene family, and excluded reads lacking a unique V-gene family. To address suspected cross-contamination and a sequencing artifact, a later analysis removed a few hundred highly shared, low-generation-probability nucleotide sequences. A later analysis calculated a clonal expansion index for each public chain from normalized within-repertoire ranks of inferred template counts. A later analysis computed generation probabilities with a VDJ recombination model fitted to out-of-frame rearrangements, and checked the results against IGoR. In a later analysis, hypergeometric tests were used to score TCR-TCR, TCR-HLA and TCR-CMV co-occurrence, with a repertoire-size bias correction applied to TCR pairs. To estimate false discovery rates, a later analysis permuted the HLA or CMV assignments 20 times. In a later analysis, co-occurring TCRs were grouped with DBSCAN, and TCRdist sequence similarity was added when clustering was performed within HLA-allele-positive subsets. Co-occurrence clustering excluded repertoires with fewer than 30,000 or more than 120,000 public chains, plus five with anomalous nucleotide sharing. TCRdb stores this immuneACCESS table with in-frame sequences only. Part of the clones is absent; in the studies checked, under half of the shortfall reflects unresolved V genes, and no reason is known for the rest. That table gives V, J and clone size, and the DNA gave D and trimming. The sample has fewer than 140,000 clones on record, around 85% of them singletons. The ten most abundant clones make up approximately 3.7% of the sample.

This clone was recorded a few times. No cognate antigen has been identified for it. Base quality data are lacking; no much larger clone is found one base away. The cohort was made up of approximately 670 healthy bone marrow donors. At the time of sampling, all cohort members were nominally healthy, though unrecorded immune exposures were likely present. The donor tested CMV seronegative, placing the donor among the approximately 360 seronegative members of the cohort. A peripheral blood sample was collected from each donor, and TCR beta sequencing was performed on peripheral blood mononuclear cells. The Qiagen DNeasy Blood Extraction Kit was used to extract genomic DNA from the blood cell samples. The sequencing sample was made of PBMCs. The sequence was obtained from a man aged 60 to 75 in good health and CMV-seronegative.

The nucleotides are TGTGCCAGCAGTTATACAGGGTCGGCGGCTTTCTTT. Translated, this is CASSYTGSAAFF. Rearrangement joined TRBV6-5 to TRBJ1-1, with TRBD1 perhaps the D gene, on 6 matching bases. V loses 3 bases, J loses 11 bases, and the germline ends lie 13 bases apart. CDR1 is given as MNHEY and CDR2 as SVGAGI, both from the germline V gene. The CDR3 runs 12 amino acids, cysteine and phenylalanine included. Here the CDR3 DNA is all that survives: 36 bases in frame from base 1.